Only one count was recorded for the clone carrying this T cell receptor beta chain. Its specificity is not known. This entry belongs to a study of cytomegalovirus exposure and HLA in healthy donors. Study in general: The platform used for the 110 or so validation repertoires matched that of the approximately 670 first-cohort repertoires, a later analysis reported.

Overall study findings and caveats: Subsequent analysis showed first-cohort TCR clusters tending to co-occur in 120 validation repertoires. Reports described diagnosis of cytomegalovirus status by the classifier as highly specific and sensitive.

Profiling relied on immunoSEQ multiplex PCR, and the TCRdb table lists in-frame clones only, not all of them. The sample yields about 220,000 clones, approximately 90% seen once. Germline lookup yields CDR1 MDHEN and CDR2 SYDVKM. There are 18 residues in the CDR3. The ends were cut back, 5 bases at V and 4 bases at J, with 27 bases in the middle. This clonotype was obtained from a woman between 18 and 29 years old in good health and CMV-seronegative. Sequenced: PBMCs. This rearrangement joins TRBV28 to TRBJ2-7; TRBD2 is a possible D gene (6 bases). The DNA of the CDR3 is TGTGCCAGCAGTGACTACGGCAGGAGGGTTTCTACCCATTACGAGCAGTACTTC. It codes for CASSDYGRRVSTHYEQYF.